One sample yielded the 8 T cell receptor beta chains listed below, sequenced in a study of blood T cell repertoires in COVID-19. The protocol was immunoSEQ multiplex PCR, while the TCRdb copy is restricted to in-frame clones and leaves out a portion. The table records 490,000 or so clones, 80% to 90% of them present only once. Sequences were obtained from PBMCs or T cells enriched from blood (not recorded which). These receptors all come from a woman aged 55-70 years who had recovered from COVID-19.

The V call is TRBV19, the J call TRBJ1-5; no clear D. Trimming left V 7 bases short and J 1 base short, with 14 bases between. The germline V gene encodes CDR1 LNHDA and CDR2 SQIVND (reference sequence). This CDR3 has 15 amino acids. The CDR3 here is CASTRRSESNQPQHF. The DNA of the CDR3 is TGTGCCAGTACCCGGAGGTCGGAGAGCAATCAGCCCCAGCATTTT.

The chain links TRBV25-1 to TRBJ2-2; D gene unclear. V dropped 1 base and J dropped 8 bases, with 11 bases sitting between them. The CDR3 loop spans 14 amino acids. Germline V gives CDR1 MGHDK, CDR2 SYGVNS. The CDR3 region has the DNA TGTGCCAGCAGTGAATTCGGCTCGCGGGGGGAGCTGTTTTTT. Translating gives CASSEFGSRGELFF.

V gene TRBV3-1 (or the pseudogene TRBV3-2) combines with J gene TRBJ2-7; unclear D gene. V was trimmed by 1 base and J by 6 bases, leaving 10 bases between them. Per the germline V gene, CDR1 is LGHDT and CDR2 is YNNKEL (reference sequence). The CDR3 sequence is 13 residues long. The CDR3 coding sequence is TGTGCCAGCAGCCAAGGTCCTATCTCCGAGCAGTACGTC. Its protein is CASSQGPISEQYV.

The chain joins TRBV5-5 to TRBJ1-2; D perhaps matches TRBD1 (5 bases). The CDR3 is made up of 13 amino acids. Per the germline V gene, CDR1 is SGHKS and CDR2 is YYEKEE (reference sequence). V lost 1 base and J 6 bases, leaving 10 bases between the germline ends. The CDR3 coding sequence is TGTGCCAGCAGCTTGCTAGGGGAAAATGGCTACACCTTC. Translation: CASSLLGENGYTF.

This sequence joins TRBV10-3 and TRBJ2-7, with 7 bases lining up with TRBD2. V trimming: 8 bases; J trimming: 7 bases; junction bases outside the gene matches: 8. The CDR3 totals 12 residues. The V gene's germline CDR1 is ENHRY and CDR2 SYGVKD. The CDR3 DNA is TGTGCCATCGGTAAGCGGGGAGAGGAGCAGTACGTC. Its translation: CAIGKRGEEQYV.

This chain connects TRBV24-1 to TRBJ2-3; D gene uncertain. Germline V gene sequence: CDR1 KGHDR, CDR2 SFDVKD. Trimming stripped 5 bases from V and 5 bases from J, with 4 bases between. The CDR3 extends over 11 amino acids. The CDR3 sequence is CATSVGDTQYF. CDR3 nucleotides: TGTGCCACCAGTGTCGGAGATACGCAGTATTTT.

The V call is TRBV5-1, the J call TRBJ2-1, with 10 bases fitting TRBD1. The germline V gene encodes CDR1 SGHRS and CDR2 YFSETQ. CDR3 length: 14 residues. The V segment lost 3 bases and the J segment 7 bases; nucleotides outside the gene matches: 4. CDR3 nucleotide sequence: TGCGCCAGCAGCTCCGGGACAGGGGATAATGAGCAGTTCTTC. It yields the protein CASSSGTGDNEQFF.

The V and J genes are TRBV18 and TRBJ1-4, with 7 bases lining up with TRBD1. This CDR3 is 16 amino acids long. Germline CDR1 and CDR2: KGHSH and LQKENI. With V trimmed by 3 bases and J by 7 bases, 11 bases remained unmatched. DNA of the CDR3: TGTGCCAGCTCACCCAACCATGGGAGGACAGGTGAAAAACTGTTTTTT. This encodes CASSPNHGRTGEKLFF.